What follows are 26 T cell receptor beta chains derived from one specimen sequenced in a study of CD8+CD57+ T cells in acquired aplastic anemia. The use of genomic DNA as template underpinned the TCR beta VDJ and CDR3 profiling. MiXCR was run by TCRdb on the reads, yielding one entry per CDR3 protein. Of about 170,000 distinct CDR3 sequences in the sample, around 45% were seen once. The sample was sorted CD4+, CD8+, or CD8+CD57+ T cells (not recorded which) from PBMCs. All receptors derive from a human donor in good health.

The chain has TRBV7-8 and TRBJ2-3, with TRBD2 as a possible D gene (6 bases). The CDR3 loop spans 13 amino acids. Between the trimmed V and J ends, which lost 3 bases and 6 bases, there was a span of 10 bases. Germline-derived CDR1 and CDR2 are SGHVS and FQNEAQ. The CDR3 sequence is CASSLVGRDTQYF. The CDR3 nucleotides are TGTGCCAGCAGCTTGGTAGGGAGGGATACGCAGTATTTT. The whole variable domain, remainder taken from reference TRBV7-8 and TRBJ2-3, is GAGVSQSPRYKVAKRGQDVALRCDPISGHVSLFWYQQALGQGPEFLTYFQNEAQLDKSGLPSDRFFAERPEGSVSTLKIQRTQQEDSAVYLCASSLVGRDTQYFGPGTRLTVL.

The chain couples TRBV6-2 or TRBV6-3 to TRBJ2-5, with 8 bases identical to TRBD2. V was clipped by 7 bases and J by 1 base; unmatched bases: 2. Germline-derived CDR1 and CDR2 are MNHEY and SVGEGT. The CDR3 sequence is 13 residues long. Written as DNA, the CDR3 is TGTGCCAGCACTAGCGGGTTCCAAGAGACCCAGTACTTC. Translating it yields CASTSGFQETQYF.

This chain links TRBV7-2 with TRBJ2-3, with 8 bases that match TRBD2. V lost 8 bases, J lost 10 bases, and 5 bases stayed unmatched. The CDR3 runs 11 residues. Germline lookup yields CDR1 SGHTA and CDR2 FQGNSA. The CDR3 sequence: CASSRGGAQYF. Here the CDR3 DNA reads TGTGCCAGCTCCCGGGGGGGTGCGCAGTATTTT.

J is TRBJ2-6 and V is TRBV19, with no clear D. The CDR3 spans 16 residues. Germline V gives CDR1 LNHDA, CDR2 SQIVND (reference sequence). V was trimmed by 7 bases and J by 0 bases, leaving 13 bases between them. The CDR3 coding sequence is TGTGCCAGTAACCCGGAGATGTCCTCTGGGGCCAACGTCCTGACTTTC. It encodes CASNPEMSSGANVLTF.

CDR3 sequence reads: CSARDRTLHF. The DNA for the CDR3 is TGCAGTGCTCGGGACAGGACCCTCCACTTT. V is TRBV20-1 and J is TRBJ1-6; 8 bases are a match to TRBD1. CDR3 size: 10 residues. From germline, CDR1 is DFQATT and CDR2 SNEGSKA (reference sequence). J was trimmed by 14 bases and V by 5 bases; bases with no gene match: 2.

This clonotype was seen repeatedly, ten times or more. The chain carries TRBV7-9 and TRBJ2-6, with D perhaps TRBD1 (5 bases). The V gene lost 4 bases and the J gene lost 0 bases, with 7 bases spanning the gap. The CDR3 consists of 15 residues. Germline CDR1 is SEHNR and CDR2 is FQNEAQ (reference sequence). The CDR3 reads CASSSTVSGANVLTF. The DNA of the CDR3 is TGTGCCAGCAGCTCGACAGTCTCTGGGGCCAACGTCCTGACTTTC.

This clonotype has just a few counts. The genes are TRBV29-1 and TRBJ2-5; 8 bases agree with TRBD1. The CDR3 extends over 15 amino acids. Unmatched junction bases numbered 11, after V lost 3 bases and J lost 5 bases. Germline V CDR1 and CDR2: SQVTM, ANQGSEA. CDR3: CSVDGIRGQLETQYF. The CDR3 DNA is TGCAGCGTTGATGGCATCAGGGGGCAGCTTGAGACCCAGTACTTC.

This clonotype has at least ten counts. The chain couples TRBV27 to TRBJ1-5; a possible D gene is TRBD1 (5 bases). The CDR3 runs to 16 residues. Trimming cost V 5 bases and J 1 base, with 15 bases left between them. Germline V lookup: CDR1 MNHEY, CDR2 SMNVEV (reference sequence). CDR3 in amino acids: CASSATGTSSNQPQHF. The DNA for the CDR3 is TGTGCCAGCAGTGCCACCGGGACGTCGAGCAATCAGCCCCAGCATTTT.

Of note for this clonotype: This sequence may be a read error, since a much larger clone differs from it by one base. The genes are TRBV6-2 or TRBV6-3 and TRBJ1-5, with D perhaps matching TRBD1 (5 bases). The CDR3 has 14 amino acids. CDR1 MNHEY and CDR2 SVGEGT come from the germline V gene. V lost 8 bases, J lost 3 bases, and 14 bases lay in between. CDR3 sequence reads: CASAKSTANQPQHF. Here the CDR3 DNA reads TGTGCCAGCGCCAAATCGACAGCCAATCAGCCCCAGCATTTT.

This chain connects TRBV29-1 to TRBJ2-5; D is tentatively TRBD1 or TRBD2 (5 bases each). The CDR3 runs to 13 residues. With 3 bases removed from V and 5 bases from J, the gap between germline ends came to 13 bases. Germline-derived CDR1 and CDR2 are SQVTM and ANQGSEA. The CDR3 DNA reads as TGCAGCGTTGACGGCGTAGAGGGGGAGACCCAGTACTTC. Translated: CSVDGVEGETQYF.

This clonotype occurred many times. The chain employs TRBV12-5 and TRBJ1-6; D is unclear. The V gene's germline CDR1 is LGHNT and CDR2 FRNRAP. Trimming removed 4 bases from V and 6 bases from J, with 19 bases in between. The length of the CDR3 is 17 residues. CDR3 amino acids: CASGSGIETQTNSPLHF. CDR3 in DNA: TGTGCTAGTGGTTCGGGGATCGAAACACAGACTAATTCACCCCTCCACTTT.

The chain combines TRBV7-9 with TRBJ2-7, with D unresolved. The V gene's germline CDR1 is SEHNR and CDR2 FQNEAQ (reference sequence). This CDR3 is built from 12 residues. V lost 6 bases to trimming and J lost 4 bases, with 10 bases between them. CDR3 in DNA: TGTGCCAGCAGTTACCATTTTTACGAGCAGTACTTC. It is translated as CASSYHFYEQYF.

The CDR3 spells CASSQGDGGYEQYF. The DNA of the CDR3 is TGTGCCAGCAGCCAAGGAGACGGCGGCTACGAGCAGTACTTC. This chain uses TRBV5-6 with TRBJ2-7, with D uncertain. Trimming removed 4 bases from V and 3 bases from J, with 14 bases in between. The CDR3 spans 14 residues. Germline V gene lookup returns CDR1 SGHDT and CDR2 YYEEEE.

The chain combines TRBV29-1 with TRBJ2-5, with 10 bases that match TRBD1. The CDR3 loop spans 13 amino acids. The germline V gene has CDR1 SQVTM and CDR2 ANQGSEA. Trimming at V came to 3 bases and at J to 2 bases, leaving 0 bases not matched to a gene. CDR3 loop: CSVEDRGQETQYF. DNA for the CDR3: TGCAGCGTTGAGGACAGGGGGCAAGAGACCCAGTACTTC. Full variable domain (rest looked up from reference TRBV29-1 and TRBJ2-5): SAVISQKPSRDICQRGTSLTIQCQVDSQVTMMFWYRQQPGQSLTLIATANQGSEATYESGFVIDKFPISRPNLTFSTLTVSNMSPEDSSIYLCSVEDRGQETQYFGPGTRLLVL.

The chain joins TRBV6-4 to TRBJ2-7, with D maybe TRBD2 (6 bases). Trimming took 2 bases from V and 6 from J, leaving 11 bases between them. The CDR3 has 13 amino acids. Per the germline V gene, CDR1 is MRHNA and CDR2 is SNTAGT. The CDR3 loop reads CASSDRDGSEQYF. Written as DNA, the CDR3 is TGTGCCAGCAGTGACAGGGACGGGAGCGAGCAGTACTTC.

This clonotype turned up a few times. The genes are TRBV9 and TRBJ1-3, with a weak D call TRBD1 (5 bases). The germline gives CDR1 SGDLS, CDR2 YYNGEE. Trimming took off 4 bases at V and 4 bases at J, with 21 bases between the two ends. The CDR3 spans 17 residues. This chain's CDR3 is CASSLTPRVEFGNTIYF. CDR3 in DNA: TGTGCCAGCAGCCTTACCCCCAGGGTTGAATTCGGAAACACCATATATTTT.

The CDR3 DNA follows: TGTGCCACGGGGACAGTTGCTCATACGCAGTATTTT. It encodes CATGTVAHTQYF. This sequence joins TRBV10-3 and TRBJ2-3, with 7 bases that match TRBD1. The CDR3 has 12 residues. The junction had 8 bases not matched to a gene; V was cut back by 10 bases and J by 7 bases. Germline V gene data show CDR1 as ENHRY and CDR2 as SYGVKD.

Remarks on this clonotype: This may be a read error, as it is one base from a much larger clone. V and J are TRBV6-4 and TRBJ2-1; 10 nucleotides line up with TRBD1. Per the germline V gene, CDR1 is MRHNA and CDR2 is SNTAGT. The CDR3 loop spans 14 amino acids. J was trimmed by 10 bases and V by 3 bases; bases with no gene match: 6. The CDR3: CASSEGDRGGEQFF. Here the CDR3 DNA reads TGTGCCAGCAGTGAGGGGGACAGGGGAGGGGAGCAGTTCTTC.

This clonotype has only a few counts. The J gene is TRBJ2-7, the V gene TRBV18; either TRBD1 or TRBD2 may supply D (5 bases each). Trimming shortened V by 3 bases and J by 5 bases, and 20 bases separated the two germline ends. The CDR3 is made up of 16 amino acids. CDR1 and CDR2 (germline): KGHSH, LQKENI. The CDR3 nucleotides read TGTGCCAGCTCACCTGGAAGACAGCGGTCGAGGGACGAGCAGTACTTC. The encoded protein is CASSPGRQRSRDEQYF.

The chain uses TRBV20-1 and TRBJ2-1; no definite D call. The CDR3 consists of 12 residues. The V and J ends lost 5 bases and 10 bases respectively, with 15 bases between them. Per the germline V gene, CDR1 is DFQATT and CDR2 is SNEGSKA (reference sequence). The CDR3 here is CSAHGPFGEQFF. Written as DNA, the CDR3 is TGCAGTGCTCACGGACCCTTTGGGGAGCAGTTCTTC.

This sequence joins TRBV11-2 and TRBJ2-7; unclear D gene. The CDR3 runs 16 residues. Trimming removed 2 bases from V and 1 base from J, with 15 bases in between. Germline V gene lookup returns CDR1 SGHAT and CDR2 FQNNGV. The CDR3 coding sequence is TGTGCCAGCAGCTTATCCCGGCGCCAGAAATCCTACGAGCAGTACTTC. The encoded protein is CASSLSRRQKSYEQYF.

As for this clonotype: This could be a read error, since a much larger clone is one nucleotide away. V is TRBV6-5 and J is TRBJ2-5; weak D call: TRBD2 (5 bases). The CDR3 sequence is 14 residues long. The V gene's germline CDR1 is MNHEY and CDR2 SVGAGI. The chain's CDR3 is CASSLAPMRETRYF. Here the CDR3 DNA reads TGTGCCAGCAGTTTAGCACCGATGAGGGAGACCCGGTACTTC.

CDR3 DNA sequence: TGTGCCAGCAGCCCCGGGGGGACTCAAGAGACCCAGTACTTC. Translated, it gives CASSPGGTQETQYF. The chain recombines TRBV9 with TRBJ2-5; 7 bases are shared with TRBD2. Germline CDR1 SGDLS, CDR2 YYNGEE. The CDR3 totals 14 residues. The V and J ends lost 4 bases and 2 bases, in that order; junction bases with no gene match: 5.

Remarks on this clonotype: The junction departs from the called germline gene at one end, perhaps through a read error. CDR3 nucleotides: TGTGCCAGCAGCTTGGCTTCCTACGAGAAGTACTTC. This encodes CASSLASYEKYF. The chain combines TRBV7-9 with TRBJ2-7; D call uncertain. CDR1 is SEHNR, CDR2 FQNEAQ, per germline (reference sequence). There are 12 residues in the CDR3.

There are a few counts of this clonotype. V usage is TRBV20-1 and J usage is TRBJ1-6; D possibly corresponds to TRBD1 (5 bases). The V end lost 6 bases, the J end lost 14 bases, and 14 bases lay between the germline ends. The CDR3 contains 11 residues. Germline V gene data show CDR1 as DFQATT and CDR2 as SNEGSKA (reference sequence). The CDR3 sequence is CSAAWGTALHF. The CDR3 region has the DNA TGCAGTGCGGCGTGGGGGACGGCCCTCCACTTT.

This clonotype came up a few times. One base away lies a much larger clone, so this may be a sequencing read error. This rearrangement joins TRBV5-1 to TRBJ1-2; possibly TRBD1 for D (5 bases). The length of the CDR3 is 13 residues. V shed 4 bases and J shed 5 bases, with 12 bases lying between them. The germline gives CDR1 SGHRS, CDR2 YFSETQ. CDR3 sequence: CASSLAGWYGYTF. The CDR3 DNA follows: TGCGCCAGCAGCCTGGCAGGGTGGTATGGCTACACCTTC. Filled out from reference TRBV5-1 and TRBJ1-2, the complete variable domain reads KAGVTQTPRYLIKTRGQQVTLSCSPISGHRSVSWYQQTPGQGLQFLFEYFSETQRNKGNFPGRFSGRQFSNSRSEMNVSTLELGDSALYLCASSLAGWYGYTFGSGTRLTVV.